This TCR beta chain originates from a study of radiotherapy plus CTLA-4 blockade in lung cancer. Background on the study: Patients showed objective responses in roughly 18% of cases, and disease control was achieved by roughly 30%. Findings of the study overall: Early shifts in blood T cell clones, with interferon-beta, reportedly predicted response best.

This clone was counted between two and nine times. The antigen remains undetermined. The data were produced by immunoSEQ multiplex PCR, yet TCRdb's version contains in-frame clones alone and is incomplete. The table has approximately 45,000 clones, about 63% seen once. Germline V gene sequence: CDR1 SSHAT, CDR2 FNYEAQ (reference sequence). CDR3 length equals 14 residues. The source is a human donor with non-small cell lung cancer who had a partial response to radiotherapy plus ipilimumab. Specimen: peripheral blood, collected from a patient treated with radiotherapy plus ipilimumab. The rearrangement joins TRBV7-7 to TRBJ2-2; D is unclear. CDR3 region: CASRGRTNTGELFF. The CDR3 region has the DNA TGTGCTTCCAGAGGCCGAACCAACACCGGGGAGCTGTTTTTT. The whole variable domain, filled in from reference TRBV7-7 and TRBJ2-2, reads GAGVSQSPRYKVTKRGQDVTLRCDPISSHATLYWYQQALGQGPEFLTYFNYEAQPDKSGLPSDRFSAERPEGSISTLTIQRTEQRDSAMYRCASRGRTNTGELFFGEGSRLTVL.